This TCR beta chain was sequenced in a study of OX40 agonist ivuxolimab in advanced cancers. For the study at large: Antecedent anti-PD-1, anti-PD-L1 or anti-CTLA-4 therapy was permissible, with approximately 44% having received some.

V was clipped by 6 bases and J by 0 bases, with 15 bases between them. CDR1 is SGHTA, CDR2 FQGTGA, per germline. CDR3 length: 16 amino acids. The data were produced by immunoSEQ multiplex PCR, yet TCRdb's version contains in-frame clones alone and is incomplete. Of tens of thousands of clones in the sample, approximately 90% are singletons; the top ten hold roughly 1.1%. Broader study findings: Normalized T-cell clonal expansion was also low in some nonresponders. Compared with others, partial responders at 0.1-3.0 mg/kg displayed clonal expansion among the lowest.

About this clone: Its antigen remains unidentified.

The origin of this receptor is an adult with an advanced solid tumor such as melanoma, head and neck, liver or kidney cancer. The specimen comprised CD4+ or CD8+ T cells sorted from blood, sampled in a trial of the OX40 agonist ivuxolimab. The V and J genes are TRBV7-3 and TRBJ1-3, with D possibly matching TRBD1 (5 bases). CDR3 coding DNA: TGTGCCAGCAGTAGGGACGGCGGATACTCTGGAAACACCATATATTTT. Protein: CASSRDGGYSGNTIYF.